This TCR beta chain derives from a study of OX40 agonist ivuxolimab in advanced cancers. Profiling relied on immunoSEQ multiplex PCR, and the TCRdb table lists in-frame clones only, not all of them. The sample has 45,000 to 55,000 clones, more than 70% seen once. Trimming took off 9 bases at V and 2 bases at J, with 11 bases between the two ends. The CDR3 is 13 residues long. Germline CDR1 LNHDA, CDR2 SQIVND (reference sequence). The J gene is TRBJ2-4, the V gene TRBV19; no clear D gene. The clonotype originates from an adult with an advanced solid tumor such as melanoma, head and neck, liver or kidney cancer. The source material was CD4+ or CD8+ T cells sorted from blood, sampled in a trial of the OX40 agonist ivuxolimab. CDR3 coding DNA: TGTGCCAGCAAGGACCATACCAAAAACATTCAGTACTTC. Its protein is CASKDHTKNIQYF.